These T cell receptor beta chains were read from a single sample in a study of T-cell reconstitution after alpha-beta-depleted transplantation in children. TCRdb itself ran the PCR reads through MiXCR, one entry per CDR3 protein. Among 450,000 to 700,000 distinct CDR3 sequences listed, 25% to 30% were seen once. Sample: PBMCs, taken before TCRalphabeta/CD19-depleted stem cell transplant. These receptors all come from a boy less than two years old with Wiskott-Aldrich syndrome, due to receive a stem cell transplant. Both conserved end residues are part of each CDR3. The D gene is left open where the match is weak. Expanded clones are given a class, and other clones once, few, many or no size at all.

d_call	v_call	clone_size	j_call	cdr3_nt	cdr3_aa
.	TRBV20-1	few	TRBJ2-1	TGCAGTGCTAGGGTACTAAATACCAATGAGCAGTTCTTC	CSARVLNTNEQFF
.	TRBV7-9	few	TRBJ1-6	TGTGCCAGCAGCTTAAGACGGGGGGCTTTGAATTCACCCCTCCACTTT	CASSLRRGALNSPLHF
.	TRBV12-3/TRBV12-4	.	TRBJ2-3	.	CASSWGTGTDTQFF
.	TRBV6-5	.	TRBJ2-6	TGTGCCAGCAGTTACAGGGGTTTGAGCTCTGGGGCCAACGTCCTGACTTTC	CASSYRGLSSGANVLTF
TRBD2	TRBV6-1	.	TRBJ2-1	TGTGCCAGTCCTCCTGGGAGGGGCCTATACAATGAGCAGTTCTTC	CASPPGRGLYNEQFF
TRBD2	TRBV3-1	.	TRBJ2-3	TGTGCCAGCAGCCGAGCGGGAGGAAGAAATACGCAGTATTTT	CASSRAGGRNTQYF
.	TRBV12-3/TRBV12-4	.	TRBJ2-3	TGTGCCAGCAGTTTGGACGAAGGGGGTACGCAGTATTTT	CASSLDEGGTQYF
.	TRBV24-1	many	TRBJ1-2	TGTGCCACCAGTGATTTTTCGGGGGCAGGCTACACCTTC	CATSDFSGAGYTF
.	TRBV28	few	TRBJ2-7	TGTGCCAGCAGGGCAACAGGGCGATACGAGCAGTACTTC	CASRATGRYEQYF
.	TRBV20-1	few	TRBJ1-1	TGCAGTGCTAGTACAGGTCTGGGGGCTTTCTTT	CSASTGLGAFF
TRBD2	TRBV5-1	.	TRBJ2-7	TGCGCCAGCAGCTGGGGACCGGGAGGGATATCCTACGAGCAGTACTTC	CASSWGPGGISYEQYF
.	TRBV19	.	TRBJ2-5	TGTGCCAGTAGTATAGACGATGGGGAGACCCAGTACTTC	CASSIDDGETQYF
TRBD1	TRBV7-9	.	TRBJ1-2	TGTGCCAGCAGCGTGGACAGGGTGGATGGCTACACCTTC	CASSVDRVDGYTF
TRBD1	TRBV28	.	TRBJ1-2	TGTGCCAGCAGTTCCAATGACAGGGGAGGCTCCACCTTC	CASSSNDRGGSTF
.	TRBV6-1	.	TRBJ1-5	TGTGCCAGCGGTCTGGATAGCAATCAGCCCCAGCATTTT	CASGLDSNQPQHF
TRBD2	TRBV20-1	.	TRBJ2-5	TGCAGTGCTACCCTACTAGCGGGAGTCTTAGAGACCCAGTACTTC	CSATLLAGVLETQYF
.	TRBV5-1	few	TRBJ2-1	TGCGCCAGCAGCTTGTCCCAGGTGGCTGAGCAGTTCTTC	CASSLSQVAEQFF
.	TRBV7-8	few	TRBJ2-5	TGTGCCAGCAGCGTCGGGGCAGGGTACCAAGAGACCCAGTACTTC	CASSVGAGYQETQYF
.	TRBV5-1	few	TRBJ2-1	TGCGCCAGCAGCTTAGGGGCGCAGAGCTCCTACAATGAGCAGTTCTTC	CASSLGAQSSYNEQFF
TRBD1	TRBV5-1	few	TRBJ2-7	TGCGCCAGCAGCGGAGCCGGGACAGGCTCCTACGAGCAGTACTTC	CASSGAGTGSYEQYF
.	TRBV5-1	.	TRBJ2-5	TGCGCCAGCAGCTTGATCGGCCAAGAGACCCAGTACTTC	CASSLIGQETQYF
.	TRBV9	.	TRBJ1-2	TGTGCCAGCAGCCGGGCTGCGTGGGGGGAATCCTATGGCTACACCTTC	CASSRAAWGESYGYTF
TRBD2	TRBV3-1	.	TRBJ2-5	TGTGCCAGCAGCCAAGGAGCGGGAGCCTCAGAGACCCAGTACTTC	CASSQGAGASETQYF
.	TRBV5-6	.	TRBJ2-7	TGTGCCAGCAGCTTGTCAACCCGGGGGTCCTACGAGCAGTACTTC	CASSLSTRGSYEQYF
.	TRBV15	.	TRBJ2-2	TGTGCCACCAGCAGAGGGGCGGGACACAGCGGGGAGCTGTTTTTT	CATSRGAGHSGELFF
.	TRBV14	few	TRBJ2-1	TGTGCCAGCAGCCAAGTTAATGGACATAACTACAATGAGCAGTTCTTC	CASSQVNGHNYNEQFF
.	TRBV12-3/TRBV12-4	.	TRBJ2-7	TGTGCCAGCAATGGGCCAGGGGCCTCCTACGAGCAGTACTTC	CASNGPGASYEQYF
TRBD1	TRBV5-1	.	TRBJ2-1	TGCGCCAGCAGCTTGGGAGGACAGGGACACAATGAGCAGTTCTTC	CASSLGGQGHNEQFF
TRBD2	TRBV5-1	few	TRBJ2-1	TGCGCCAGCAGGTTTCCGCTAGAAACTAGCGGGAGAAGGAGCAATGAGCAGTTCTTC	CASRFPLETSGRRSNEQFF
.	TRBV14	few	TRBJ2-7	TGTGCCAGCAGCTCGCGGGACGGAATCTACGAGCAGTACTTC	CASSSRDGIYEQYF